The 21 T cell receptor beta chains in this list originate from one sample, sequenced in a study of T-cell memory formation after mild COVID-19. TCRdb itself ran the 5' RACE reads through MiXCR, one entry per CDR3 protein. The table includes fewer than 140,000 distinct CDR3 sequences, over 15% detected once. Sequenced input: PBMCs or a T cell subset sorted from them (not recorded which). Receptors originate from an adult woman who had mild COVID-19 (a few samples of this study predate the infection). Cell type and time point are not known.

The chain links TRBV12-3 or TRBV12-4 to TRBJ2-7; D uncertain. The CDR3 sequence is 12 residues long. The germline V and J ends were trimmed by 1 base and 6 bases, with 7 bases remaining between them. In DNA, the CDR3 is TGTGCCAGCAGTTTAGTTTCTTCCGAGCAGTACTTC. This encodes CASSLVSSEQYF.

The V and J genes are TRBV20-1 and TRBJ2-7, with TRBD1 matching over 7 bases. The CDR3 loop spans 12 amino acids. Germline CDR1 is DFQATT and CDR2 is SNEGSKA (reference sequence). Losses at the gene ends were 7 bases for V and 3 bases for J; bases not matched to a gene: 6. CDR3 in amino acids: CSGLTGSYEQYF. CDR3 bases: TGCAGTGGTCTGACAGGGAGCTACGAGCAGTACTTC.

This clonotype was counted many times. The J gene is TRBJ1-2, the V gene TRBV12-3 or TRBV12-4; unclear D gene. Trimming took off 9 bases at V and 5 bases at J, with 16 bases between the two ends. The CDR3 totals 13 residues. The CDR3 region is CASLIIGLYGYTF. The CDR3 DNA sequence: TGTGCCAGTTTAATTATCGGGTTGTATGGCTACACCTTC.

The genes are TRBV29-1 and TRBJ1-2, with TRBD1 as a possible D gene (6 bases). V was clipped by 0 bases and J by 5 bases, with 22 bases between them. Germline V lookup: CDR1 SQVTM, CDR2 ANQGSEA. This CDR3 spans 17 amino acids. The CDR3 bases are TGCAGCGTTGAAGATCGCCCAATTGGGACACCTGATTATGGCTACACCTTC. Its translation: CSVEDRPIGTPDYGYTF.

V usage is TRBV12-3 or TRBV12-4 and J usage is TRBJ2-5; perhaps TRBD2 as D (6 bases). The CDR3 consists of 13 residues. Trimming removed 5 bases from V and 9 bases from J, with 16 bases in between. The CDR3, as DNA: TGTGCCAGCAGTGTTACCGGGAGCCCGTCCCAGTACTTC. This sequence encodes CASSVTGSPSQYF.

This clonotype was recorded a few times. The rearrangement links TRBV5-8 to TRBJ2-7; 9 bases agree with TRBD1. J lost 3 bases, V lost 5 bases, and 6 bases had no gene match. The CDR3 is 14 amino acids. The germline V gene encodes CDR1 SGHTS and CDR2 YDEGEE. CDR3 protein: CASRERDRVYEQYF. CDR3 bases: TGTGCCAGCAGGGAAAGGGACAGGGTCTACGAGCAGTACTTC.

This clonotype showed up just a few times. V usage is TRBV5-4 and J usage is TRBJ2-7, with D possibly matching TRBD1 (6 bases). CDR1 is SGHNT, CDR2 YYREEE, per germline (reference sequence). Trimming took off 0 bases at V and 4 bases at J, with 8 bases between the two ends. The CDR3 is 13 amino acids. Written as DNA, the CDR3 is TGTGCCAGCAGCTTGGACAGGGTTTACGAGCAGTACTTC. This codes for CASSLDRVYEQYF.

V usage is TRBV14 and J usage is TRBJ2-5; 15 nucleotides match TRBD2. There are 17 residues in the CDR3. CDR1 SGHDN and CDR2 FVKESK come from the germline V gene. J lost 5 bases, V lost 4 bases, and 8 bases had no gene match. CDR3 amino acids: CASSRGLAGGAGETQYF. The CDR3 coding sequence is TGTGCCAGCAGCCGAGGACTAGCGGGAGGGGCGGGGGAGACCCAGTACTTC.

In its sample, this clonotype was seen a few times. The DNA for the CDR3 is TGTGCCAGCAGCCCTTGGGCTAGCGGGACCGAGCAGTACTTC. Its translation: CASSPWASGTEQYF. The chain is built from TRBV7-2 and TRBJ2-7; 9 bases map to TRBD2. The CDR3 contains 14 residues. Germline CDR1 reads SGHTA; CDR2 reads FQGNSA. J lost 6 bases, V lost 5 bases, and 8 bases had no gene match.

Only a few counts were recorded for this clonotype. The V and J genes are TRBV12-3 or TRBV12-4 and TRBJ1-5; D uncertain. The CDR3 runs to 13 residues. Trimming removed 5 bases from V and 6 bases from J, with 11 bases in between. Here the CDR3 reads CASSPEIGQPQHF. The CDR3 DNA sequence: TGTGCCAGCAGTCCCGAGATCGGTCAGCCCCAGCATTTT.

This clonotype was picked up a small number of times. J is TRBJ2-7 and V is TRBV20-1; D gene ambiguous. V lost 1 base, J lost 3 bases, and 10 bases lay in between. The CDR3 covers 13 residues. Germline V gene lookup returns CDR1 DFQATT and CDR2 SNEGSKA (reference sequence). In nucleotides, the CDR3 is TGCAGTGCTAGAGCCGACTTTAACTACGAGCAGTACTTC. This encodes CSARADFNYEQYF.

This rearrangement joins TRBV25-1 to TRBJ2-7, with D maybe TRBD2 (6 bases). The CDR3 sequence is 15 residues long. Per germline, CDR1 MGHDK and CDR2 SYGVNS. Trimming took off 4 bases at V and 3 bases at J, with 16 bases between the two ends. CDR3 loop: CASSGPTRRGYEQYF. CDR3 nucleotides: TGTGCCAGCAGTGGGCCTACGAGGCGGGGCTACGAGCAGTACTTC.

The chain is built from TRBV24-1 and TRBJ1-5; no clear D gene. Germline V lookup: CDR1 KGHDR, CDR2 SFDVKD. V lost 8 bases and J 9 bases, leaving 16 bases between the germline ends. This CDR3 contains 13 residues. The CDR3 reads CATKSGDEGPQHF. The CDR3, as DNA: TGTGCCACCAAATCGGGCGATGAAGGGCCCCAGCATTTT.

The V call is TRBV5-1, the J call TRBJ1-2, with TRBD1 identical over 9 bases. The J segment lost 1 base and the V segment lost 6 bases, leaving 4 bases of the junction unmatched. Germline assignment: CDR1 SGHRS and CDR2 YFSETQ. The CDR3 covers 14 residues. For the CDR3, the DNA is TGCGCCAGCACCGAGGGACAGGGTAACTATGGCTACACCTTC. Translated, it gives CASTEGQGNYGYTF. Full variable domain (missing parts from reference TRBV5-1 and TRBJ1-2): KAGVTQTPRYLIKTRGQQVTLSCSPISGHRSVSWYQQTPGQGLQFLFEYFSETQRNKGNFPGRFSGRQFSNSRSEMNVSTLELGDSALYLCASTEGQGNYGYTFGSGTRLTVV.

The chain joins TRBV6-5 to TRBJ2-7; no clear D gene. Germline values: CDR1 MNHEY, CDR2 SVGAGI. The V and J ends lost 0 bases and 2 bases respectively, with 5 bases between them. The CDR3 contains 13 residues. CDR3 nucleotides: TGTGCCAGCAGTTACTCGAAGGCCTACGAGCAGTACTTC. It codes for CASSYSKAYEQYF.

The sample holds a few counts of this clonotype. V gene TRBV2 combines with J gene TRBJ2-1, with TRBD2 matching over 8 bases. Per germline, CDR1 SNHLY and CDR2 FYNNEI. The CDR3 extends over 13 amino acids. V was clipped by 7 bases and J by 10 bases; unmatched bases: 9. CDR3 DNA sequence: TGTGCCAGCACCCCGGGACTAGGGATGGAGCAGTTCTTC. It translates to CASTPGLGMEQFF. The full variable domain, with the rest looked up from reference TRBV2 and TRBJ2-1, is EPEVTQTPSHQVTQMGQEVILRCVPISNHLYFYWYRQILGQKVEFLVSFYNNEISEKSEIFDDQFSVERPDGSNFTLKIRSTKLEDSAMYFCASTPGLGMEQFFGPGTRLTVL.

CDR3 coding DNA: TGTGCCAGCAGCTTAGAGGCAAAACTGTTTTTT. Its protein is CASSLEAKLFF. This sequence joins TRBV7-9 and TRBJ1-4; D gene uncertain. CDR3 length: 11 amino acids. Trimming stripped 1 base from V and 10 bases from J, with 4 bases between. CDR1 is SEHNR and CDR2 is FQNEAQ in the germline V gene (reference sequence). Complete variable domain (other parts from reference TRBV7-9 and TRBJ1-4): DTGVSQNPRHKITKRGQNVTFRCDPISEHNRLYWYRQTLGQGPEFLTYFQNEAQLEKSRLLSDRFSAERPKGSFSTLEIQRTEQGDSAMYLCASSLEAKLFFGSGTQLSVL.

This clonotype appeared a single time. This chain connects TRBV15 to TRBJ1-6, with TRBD1 matching over 9 bases. Germline trimming cut 3 bases from V and 7 bases from J; bases unmatched to any gene: 7. There are 16 residues in the CDR3. Germline lookup yields CDR1 LNHNV and CDR2 YYDKDF (reference sequence). The DNA of the CDR3 is TGTGCCACCAGCAGTCTTCGGACAGGGGAAAATTCACCCCTCCACTTT. Amino acids: CATSSLRTGENSPLHF.

This clonotype was counted ten times or more. This sequence joins TRBV7-8 and TRBJ1-1; no firm D call. The CDR3 is 12 amino acids. The ends were cut back, 3 bases at V and 4 bases at J, with 6 bases in the middle. The germline gives CDR1 SGHVS, CDR2 FQNEAQ. CDR3 in amino acids: CASSFRVTEAFF. The CDR3 DNA reads TGTGCCAGCAGCTTTAGGGTCACTGAAGCTTTCTTT.

The V and J genes are TRBV20-1 and TRBJ2-3; 10 bases align to TRBD2. This CDR3 is built from 15 residues. Germline V gene data show CDR1 as DFQATT and CDR2 as SNEGSKA (reference sequence). V gave up 4 bases and J gave up 0 bases; unmatched junction bases: 4. The CDR3 region has the DNA TGCAGTGCTACCACTAGCGGGAAGAGCACAGATACGCAGTATTTT. It codes for CSATTSGKSTDTQYF.

The chain recombines TRBV7-3 with TRBJ2-1; D is undetermined. Trimming cost V 6 bases and J 5 bases, with 17 bases left between them. Germline V lookup: CDR1 SGHTA, CDR2 FQGTGA. The CDR3 totals 15 residues. This CDR3 reads CASSPTSVSDNEQFF. The DNA of the CDR3 is TGTGCCAGCAGTCCCACTTCTGTCTCGGACAATGAGCAGTTCTTC.